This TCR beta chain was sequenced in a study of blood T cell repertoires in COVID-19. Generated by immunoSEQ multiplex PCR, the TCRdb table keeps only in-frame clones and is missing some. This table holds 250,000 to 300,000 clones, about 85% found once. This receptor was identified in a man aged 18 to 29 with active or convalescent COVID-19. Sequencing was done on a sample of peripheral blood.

CDR3 amino acids: CASSLSGGRYEQYF. CDR3 nucleotides: TGTGCCAGCAGCTTATCAGGGGGCAGGTACGAGCAGTACTTC. The chain is built from TRBV11-1 and TRBJ2-7, with 8 bases aligning to TRBD1. This CDR3 is 14 amino acids long. V was pared by 2 bases and J by 4 bases, with 4 bases of the junction left unmatched. Germline V lookup: CDR1 SGHAT, CDR2 FQDESV (reference sequence). Based on the CDR3 plus reference TRBV11-1 and TRBJ2-7, the full variable domain is EAEVAQSPRYKITEKSQAVAFWCDPISGHATLYWYRQILGQGPELLVQFQDESVVDDSQLPKDRFSAERLKGVDSTLKIQPAELGDSAMYLCASSLSGGRYEQYFGPGTRLTVT.